The clone carrying this T cell receptor beta chain was seen at least ten times. The antigen remains undetermined. The V gene's germline CDR1 is LGHDT and CDR2 YNNKEL (reference sequence). CDR3 size: 15 residues. The trim removed 4 bases at V and 4 bases at J, leaving 4 bases unmatched. No patient received treatment before thyroid surgery. The data belong to a study of metastatic and nonmetastatic thyroid tumors. About the research overall: Comparative analysis of repertoires was undertaken across blood and tumor or nodule tissue obtained from malignant and benign thyroid patients. Study findings and constraints: When malignant thyroid tumors were compared with benign nodules, TCR beta diversity was reportedly significantly higher in the malignant tumors. This held in both blood and tumor samples.

Study processing details: Construction of a distant-metastasis classifier for papillary thyroid cancer relied on CDR3 differences across clinicopathological groups. TCRdb re-clonotyped the PCR reads through MiXCR. The V and J calls were determined by TCRdb, not by the authors. The table has tens of thousands of clones, around a fifth seen once. This chain uses TRBV3-1 with TRBJ2-7; 13 bases are a match to TRBD2. The specimen was blood. The TCR was taken from a female donor with papillary thyroid cancer or a benign thyroid nodule (not recorded which). Some clones in this sample may be carry-over from other donors' samples. This chain's CDR3 is CASSPGTSGVYEQYF. CDR3 nucleotides: TGTGCCAGCAGCCCCGGGACTAGCGGGGTTTACGAGCAGTACTTC.